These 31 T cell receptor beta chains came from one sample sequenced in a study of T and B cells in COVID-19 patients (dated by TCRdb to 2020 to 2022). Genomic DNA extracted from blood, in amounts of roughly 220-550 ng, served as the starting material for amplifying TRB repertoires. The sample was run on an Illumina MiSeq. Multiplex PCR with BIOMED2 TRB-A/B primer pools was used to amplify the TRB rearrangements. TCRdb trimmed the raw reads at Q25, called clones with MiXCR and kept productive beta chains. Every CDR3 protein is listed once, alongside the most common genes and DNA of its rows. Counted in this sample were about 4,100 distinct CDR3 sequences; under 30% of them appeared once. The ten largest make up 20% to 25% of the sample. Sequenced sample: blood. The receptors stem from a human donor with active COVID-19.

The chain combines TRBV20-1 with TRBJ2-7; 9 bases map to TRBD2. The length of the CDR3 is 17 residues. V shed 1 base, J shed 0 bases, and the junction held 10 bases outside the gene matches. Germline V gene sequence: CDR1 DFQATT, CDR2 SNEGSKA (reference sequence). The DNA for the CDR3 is TGCAGTGCTAGAGGACGGGGTCTTAGCGGGAGCTCCTACGAGCAGTACTTC. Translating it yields CSARGRGLSGSSYEQYF.

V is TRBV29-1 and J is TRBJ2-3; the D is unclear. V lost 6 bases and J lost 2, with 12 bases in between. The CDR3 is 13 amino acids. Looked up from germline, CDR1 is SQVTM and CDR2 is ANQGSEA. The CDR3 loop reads CSVPRGLTDTQYF. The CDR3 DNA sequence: TGCAGCGTCCCGCGCGGCCTCACAGATACGCAGTATTTT.

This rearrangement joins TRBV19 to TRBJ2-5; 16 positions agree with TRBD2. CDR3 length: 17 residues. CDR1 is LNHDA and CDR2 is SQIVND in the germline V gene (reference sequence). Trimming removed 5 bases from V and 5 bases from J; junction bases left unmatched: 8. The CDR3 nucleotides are TGTGCCAGTAGTGCCGGGACTAGCGGGAGGGGGGAGGAGACCCAGTACTTC. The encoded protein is CASSAGTSGRGEETQYF. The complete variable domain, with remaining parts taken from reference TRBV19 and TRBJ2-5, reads DGGITQSPKYLFRKEGQNVTLSCEQNLNHDAMYWYRQDPGQGLRLIYYSQIVNDFQKGDIAEGYSVSREKKESFPLTVTSAQKNPTAFYLCASSAGTSGRGEETQYFGPGTRLLVL.

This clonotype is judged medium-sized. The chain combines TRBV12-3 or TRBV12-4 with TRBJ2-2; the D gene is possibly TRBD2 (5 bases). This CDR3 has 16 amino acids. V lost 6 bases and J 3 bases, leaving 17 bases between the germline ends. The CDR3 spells CASSRLFGIDTGELFF. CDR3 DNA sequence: TGTGCCAGCAGCCGACTATTCGGTATAGACACCGGGGAGCTGTTTTTT.

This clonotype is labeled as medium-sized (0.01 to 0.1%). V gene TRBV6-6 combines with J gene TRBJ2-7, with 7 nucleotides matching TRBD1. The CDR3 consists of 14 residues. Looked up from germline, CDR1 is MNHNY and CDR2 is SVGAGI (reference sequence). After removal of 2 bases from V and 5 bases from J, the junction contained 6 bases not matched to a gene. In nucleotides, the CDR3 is TGTGCCAGCAGTTACGACAGGGTAAATAACGAGCAGTACTTC. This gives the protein CASSYDRVNNEQYF.

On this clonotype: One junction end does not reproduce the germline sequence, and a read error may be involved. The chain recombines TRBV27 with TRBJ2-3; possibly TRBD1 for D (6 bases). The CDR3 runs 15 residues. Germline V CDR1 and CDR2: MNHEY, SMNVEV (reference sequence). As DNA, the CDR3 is TGTGCCTGCAGTCCCATACGACAGGACGCAGATACGCAGTATTTT. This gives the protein CACSPIRQDADTQYF.

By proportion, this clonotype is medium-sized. CDR3 sequence (DNA): TGTGCCACCAGCAGAGGGCAGCAGTTGAACACTGAAGCTTTCTTT. Translated: CATSRGQQLNTEAFF. J is TRBJ1-1 and V is TRBV15; D call uncertain. Trimming shortened V by 1 base and J by 0 bases, and 9 bases separated the two germline ends. The germline CDR1 and CDR2 sequences are LNHNV and YYDKDF (reference sequence). The CDR3 contains 15 residues.

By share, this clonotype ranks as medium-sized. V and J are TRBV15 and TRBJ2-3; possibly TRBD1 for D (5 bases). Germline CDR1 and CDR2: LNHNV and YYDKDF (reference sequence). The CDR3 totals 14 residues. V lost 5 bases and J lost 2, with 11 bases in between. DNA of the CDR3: TGTGCCACCAGCCAGGACACTTACACAGATACGCAGTATTTT. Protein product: CATSQDTYTDTQYF.

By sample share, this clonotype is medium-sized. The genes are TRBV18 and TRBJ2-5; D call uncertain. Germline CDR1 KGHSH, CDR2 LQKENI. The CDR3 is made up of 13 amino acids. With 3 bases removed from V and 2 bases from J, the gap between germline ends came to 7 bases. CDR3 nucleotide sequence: TGTGCCAGCTCACCCACGCAACAAGAGACCCAGTACTTC. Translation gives CASSPTQQETQYF. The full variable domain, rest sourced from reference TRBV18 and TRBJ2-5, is NAGVMQNPRHLVRRRGQEARLRCSPMKGHSHVYWYRQLPEEGLKFMVYLQKENIIDESGMPKERFSAEFPKEGPSILRIQQVVRGDSAAYFCASSPTQQETQYFGPGTRLLVL.

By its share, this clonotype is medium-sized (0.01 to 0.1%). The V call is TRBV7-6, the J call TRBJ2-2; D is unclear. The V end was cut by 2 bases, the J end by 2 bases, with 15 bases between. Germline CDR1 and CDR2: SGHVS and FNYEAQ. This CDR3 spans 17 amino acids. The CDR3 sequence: CASSLSSGPGNTGELFF. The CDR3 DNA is TGTGCCAGCAGCTTATCCTCCGGGCCCGGCAACACCGGGGAGCTGTTTTTT.

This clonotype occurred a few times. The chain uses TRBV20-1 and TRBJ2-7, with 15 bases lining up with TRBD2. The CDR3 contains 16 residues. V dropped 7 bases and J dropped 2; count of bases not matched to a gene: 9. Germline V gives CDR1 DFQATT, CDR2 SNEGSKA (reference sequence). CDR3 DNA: TGCAGTGTTCCGGGACTAGCGGGAGGACCCCCCTACGAGCAGTACTTC. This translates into CSVPGLAGGPPYEQYF.

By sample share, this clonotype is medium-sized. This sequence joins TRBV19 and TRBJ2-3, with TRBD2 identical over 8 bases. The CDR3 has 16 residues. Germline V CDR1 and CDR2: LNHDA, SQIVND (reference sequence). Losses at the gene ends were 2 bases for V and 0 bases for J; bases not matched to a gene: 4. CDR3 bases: TGTGCCAGTAGTATAATGAGCGGGGGAAGCACAGATACGCAGTATTTT. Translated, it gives CASSIMSGGSTDTQYF. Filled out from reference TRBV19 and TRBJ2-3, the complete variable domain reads DGGITQSPKYLFRKEGQNVTLSCEQNLNHDAMYWYRQDPGQGLRLIYYSQIVNDFQKGDIAEGYSVSREKKESFPLTVTSAQKNPTAFYLCASSIMSGGSTDTQYFGPGTRLTVL.

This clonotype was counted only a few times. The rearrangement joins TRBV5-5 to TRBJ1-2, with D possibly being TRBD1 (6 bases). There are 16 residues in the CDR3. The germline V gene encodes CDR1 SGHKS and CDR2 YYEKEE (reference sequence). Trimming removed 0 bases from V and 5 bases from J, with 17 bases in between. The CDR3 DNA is TGTGCCAGCAGCTTGGAGGGACACCCGATGATTTATGGCTACACCTTC. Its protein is CASSLEGHPMIYGYTF.

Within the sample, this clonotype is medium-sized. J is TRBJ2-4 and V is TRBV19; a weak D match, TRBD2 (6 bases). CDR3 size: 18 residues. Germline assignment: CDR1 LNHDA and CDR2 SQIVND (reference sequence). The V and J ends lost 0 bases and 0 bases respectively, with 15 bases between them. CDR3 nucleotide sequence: TGTGCCAGTAGTATAGATTCGGGCGGAGGGGCAGCCAAAAACATTCAGTACTTC. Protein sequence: CASSIDSGGGAAKNIQYF.

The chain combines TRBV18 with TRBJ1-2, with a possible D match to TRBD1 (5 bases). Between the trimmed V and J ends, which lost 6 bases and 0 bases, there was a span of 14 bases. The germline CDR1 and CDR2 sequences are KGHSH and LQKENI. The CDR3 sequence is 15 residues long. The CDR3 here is CASSPRGDSNYGYTF. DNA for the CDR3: TGTGCCAGCTCGCCGAGAGGGGACTCTAACTATGGCTACACCTTC.

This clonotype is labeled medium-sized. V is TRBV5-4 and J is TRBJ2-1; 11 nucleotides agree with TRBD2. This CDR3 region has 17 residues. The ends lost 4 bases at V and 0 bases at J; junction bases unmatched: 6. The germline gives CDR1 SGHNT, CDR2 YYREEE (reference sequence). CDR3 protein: CASSILAGGPSYNEQFF. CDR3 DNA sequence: TGTGCCAGCAGCATATTAGCGGGAGGGCCCTCCTACAATGAGCAGTTCTTC.

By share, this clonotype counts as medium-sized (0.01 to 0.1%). The CDR3 sequence: CSVVGSLAKNIQYF. For the CDR3, the DNA is TGCAGCGTTGTCGGGTCCCTAGCCAAAAACATTCAGTACTTC. The rearrangement joins TRBV29-1 to TRBJ2-4; D gene unclear. The length of the CDR3 is 14 residues. Deletions cut 4 bases from V and 0 bases from J, with 10 bases between. Germline CDR1 SQVTM, CDR2 ANQGSEA.

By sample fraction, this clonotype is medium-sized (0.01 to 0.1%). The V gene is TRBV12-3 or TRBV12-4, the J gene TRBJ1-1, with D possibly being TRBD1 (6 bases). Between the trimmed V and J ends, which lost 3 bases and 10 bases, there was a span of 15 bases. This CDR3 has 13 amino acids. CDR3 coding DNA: TGTGCCAGCAGTTTCGGGCAGGGGACGACAGCTTTCTTT. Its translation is CASSFGQGTTAFF.

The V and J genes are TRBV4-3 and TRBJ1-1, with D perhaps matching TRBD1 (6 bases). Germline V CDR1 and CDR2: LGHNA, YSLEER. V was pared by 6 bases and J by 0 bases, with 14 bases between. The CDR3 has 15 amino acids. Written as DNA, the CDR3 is TGCGCCAGCAGTCCCGGACAGAGCATGAACACTGAAGCTTTCTTT. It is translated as CASSPGQSMNTEAFF.

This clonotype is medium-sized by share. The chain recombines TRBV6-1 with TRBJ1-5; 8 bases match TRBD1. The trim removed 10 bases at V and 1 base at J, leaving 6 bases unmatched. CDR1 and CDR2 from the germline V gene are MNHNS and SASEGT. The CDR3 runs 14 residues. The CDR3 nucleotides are TGTGCCACTATGGACAGGGCCAGCAATCAGCCCCAGCATTTT. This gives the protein CATMDRASNQPQHF.

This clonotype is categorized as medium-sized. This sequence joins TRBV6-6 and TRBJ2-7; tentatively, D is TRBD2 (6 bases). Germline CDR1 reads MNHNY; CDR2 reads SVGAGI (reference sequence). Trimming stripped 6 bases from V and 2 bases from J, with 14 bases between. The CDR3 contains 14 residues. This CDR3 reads CASSSGTVPYEQYF. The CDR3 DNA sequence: TGTGCCAGCAGCTCCGGGACTGTGCCCTACGAGCAGTACTTC.

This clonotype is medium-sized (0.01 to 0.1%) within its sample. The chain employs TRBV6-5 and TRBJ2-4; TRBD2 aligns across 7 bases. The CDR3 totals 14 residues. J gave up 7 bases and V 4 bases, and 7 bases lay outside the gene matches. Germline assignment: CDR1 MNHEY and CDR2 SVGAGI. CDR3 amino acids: CASSSSGGPNIQYF. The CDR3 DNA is TGTGCCAGCAGTTCTAGCGGAGGGCCGAACATTCAGTACTTC.

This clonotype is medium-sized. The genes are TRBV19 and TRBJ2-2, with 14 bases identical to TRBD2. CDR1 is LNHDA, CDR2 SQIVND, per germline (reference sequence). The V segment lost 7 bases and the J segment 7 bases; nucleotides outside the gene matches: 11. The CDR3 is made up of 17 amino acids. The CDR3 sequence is CASTRGGTSGSIGELFF. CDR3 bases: TGTGCCAGTACCAGGGGGGGGACTAGCGGGAGTATCGGGGAGCTGTTTTTT.

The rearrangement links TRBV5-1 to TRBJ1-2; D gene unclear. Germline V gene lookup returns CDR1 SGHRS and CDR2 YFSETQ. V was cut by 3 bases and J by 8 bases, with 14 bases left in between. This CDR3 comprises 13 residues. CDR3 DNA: TGCGCCAGCAGCTCTGAAGTCCTTGGGGGCTACACCTTC. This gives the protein CASSSEVLGGYTF.

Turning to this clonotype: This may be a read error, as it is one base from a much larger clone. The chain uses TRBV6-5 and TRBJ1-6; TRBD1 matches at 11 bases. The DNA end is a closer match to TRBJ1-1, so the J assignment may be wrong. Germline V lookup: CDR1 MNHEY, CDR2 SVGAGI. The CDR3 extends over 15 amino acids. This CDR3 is CASSYLDRGRGEAFF. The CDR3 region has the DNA TGTGCCAGCAGTTACCTGGACAGGGGGCGCGGTGAAGCTTTCTTT.

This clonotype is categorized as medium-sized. Here the CDR3 reads CASSRQDISFYGELFF. The CDR3 nucleotides read TGTGCCAGCTCACGGCAGGACATTTCGTTTTACGGGGAGCTGTTTTTT. This chain uses TRBV18 with TRBJ2-2; a possible D gene is TRBD1 (5 bases). The V and J ends lost 4 bases and 7 bases respectively, with 19 bases between them. From germline, CDR1 is KGHSH and CDR2 LQKENI. The CDR3 contains 16 residues. Full variable domain (outside the CDR3, taken from reference TRBV18 and TRBJ2-2): NAGVMQNPRHLVRRRGQEARLRCSPMKGHSHVYWYRQLPEEGLKFMVYLQKENIIDESGMPKERFSAEFPKEGPSILRIQQVVRGDSAAYFCASSRQDISFYGELFFGEGSRLTVL.

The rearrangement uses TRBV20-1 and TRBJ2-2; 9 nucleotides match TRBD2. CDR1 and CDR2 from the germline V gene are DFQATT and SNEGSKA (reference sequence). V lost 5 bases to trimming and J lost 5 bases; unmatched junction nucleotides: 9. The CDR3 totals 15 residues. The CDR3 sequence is CSAYSGGGGTGELFF. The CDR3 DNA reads TGCAGTGCTTATAGCGGGGGAGGAGGGACCGGGGAGCTGTTTTTT.

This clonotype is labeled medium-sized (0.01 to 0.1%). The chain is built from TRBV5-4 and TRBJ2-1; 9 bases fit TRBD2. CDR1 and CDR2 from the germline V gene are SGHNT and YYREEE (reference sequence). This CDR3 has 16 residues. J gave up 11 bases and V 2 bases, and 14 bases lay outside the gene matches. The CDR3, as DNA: TGTGCCAGCAGCTTCATTTTCGGGACTAGCTTTATACAGCAGTTCTTC. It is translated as CASSFIFGTSFIQQFF.

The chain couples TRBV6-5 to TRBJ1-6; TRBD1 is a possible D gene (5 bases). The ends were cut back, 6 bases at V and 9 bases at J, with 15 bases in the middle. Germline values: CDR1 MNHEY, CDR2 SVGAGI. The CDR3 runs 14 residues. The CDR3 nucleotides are TGTGCCAGCAGCGATCGCTGGGGGGTTTCACCCCTCCACTTT. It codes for CASSDRWGVSPLHF.

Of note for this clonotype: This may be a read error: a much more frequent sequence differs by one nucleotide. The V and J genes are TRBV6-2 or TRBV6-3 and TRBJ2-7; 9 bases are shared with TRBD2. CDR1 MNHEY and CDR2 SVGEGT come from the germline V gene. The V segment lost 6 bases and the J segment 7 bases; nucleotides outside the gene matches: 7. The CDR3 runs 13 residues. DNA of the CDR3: TGTGCCAGCAGGGCGGGAGGGGGGTATGAGCAGTACTTC. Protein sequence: CASRAGGGYEQYF.

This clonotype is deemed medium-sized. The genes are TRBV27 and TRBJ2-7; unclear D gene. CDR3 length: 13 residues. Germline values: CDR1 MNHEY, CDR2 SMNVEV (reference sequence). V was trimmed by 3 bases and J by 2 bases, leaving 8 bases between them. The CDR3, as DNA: TGTGCCAGCAGTTTTCGGCAGACCTACGAGCAGTACTTC. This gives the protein CASSFRQTYEQYF.